This T cell receptor (beta chain) was captured by sequencing in a study of siplizumab effects on memory and regulatory T cells. Here immunoSEQ multiplex PCR was the method, and the copy in TCRdb shows in-frame clones only, minus some. The sample includes about 69,000 clones, about 90% of them seen just once. The V gene's germline CDR1 is KGHSH and CDR2 LQKENI. Trimming stripped 2 bases from V and 5 bases from J, with 10 bases between. The CDR3 runs 14 residues. Sequencing input: Tregs sorted from blood. The source is a human donor in good health. The chain uses TRBV18 and TRBJ2-4; D may be TRBD2 (5 bases). Written as DNA, the CDR3 is TGTGCCAGCTCACCAATGGCCGGGGAAAACATTCAGTACTTC. It codes for CASSPMAGENIQYF.